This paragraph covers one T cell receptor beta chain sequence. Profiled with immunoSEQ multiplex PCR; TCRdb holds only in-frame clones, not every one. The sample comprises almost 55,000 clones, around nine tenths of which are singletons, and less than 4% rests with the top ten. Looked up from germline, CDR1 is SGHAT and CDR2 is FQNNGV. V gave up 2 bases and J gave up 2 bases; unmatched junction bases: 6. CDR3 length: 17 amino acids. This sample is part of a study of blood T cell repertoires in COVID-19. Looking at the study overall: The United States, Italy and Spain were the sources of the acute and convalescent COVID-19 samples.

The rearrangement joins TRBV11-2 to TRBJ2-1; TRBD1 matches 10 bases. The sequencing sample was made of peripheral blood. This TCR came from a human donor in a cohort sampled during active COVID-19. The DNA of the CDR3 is TGTGCCAGCAGCTTACTGGGACAGGGGTTGCCCTACAATGAGCAGTTCTTC. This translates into CASSLLGQGLPYNEQFF.